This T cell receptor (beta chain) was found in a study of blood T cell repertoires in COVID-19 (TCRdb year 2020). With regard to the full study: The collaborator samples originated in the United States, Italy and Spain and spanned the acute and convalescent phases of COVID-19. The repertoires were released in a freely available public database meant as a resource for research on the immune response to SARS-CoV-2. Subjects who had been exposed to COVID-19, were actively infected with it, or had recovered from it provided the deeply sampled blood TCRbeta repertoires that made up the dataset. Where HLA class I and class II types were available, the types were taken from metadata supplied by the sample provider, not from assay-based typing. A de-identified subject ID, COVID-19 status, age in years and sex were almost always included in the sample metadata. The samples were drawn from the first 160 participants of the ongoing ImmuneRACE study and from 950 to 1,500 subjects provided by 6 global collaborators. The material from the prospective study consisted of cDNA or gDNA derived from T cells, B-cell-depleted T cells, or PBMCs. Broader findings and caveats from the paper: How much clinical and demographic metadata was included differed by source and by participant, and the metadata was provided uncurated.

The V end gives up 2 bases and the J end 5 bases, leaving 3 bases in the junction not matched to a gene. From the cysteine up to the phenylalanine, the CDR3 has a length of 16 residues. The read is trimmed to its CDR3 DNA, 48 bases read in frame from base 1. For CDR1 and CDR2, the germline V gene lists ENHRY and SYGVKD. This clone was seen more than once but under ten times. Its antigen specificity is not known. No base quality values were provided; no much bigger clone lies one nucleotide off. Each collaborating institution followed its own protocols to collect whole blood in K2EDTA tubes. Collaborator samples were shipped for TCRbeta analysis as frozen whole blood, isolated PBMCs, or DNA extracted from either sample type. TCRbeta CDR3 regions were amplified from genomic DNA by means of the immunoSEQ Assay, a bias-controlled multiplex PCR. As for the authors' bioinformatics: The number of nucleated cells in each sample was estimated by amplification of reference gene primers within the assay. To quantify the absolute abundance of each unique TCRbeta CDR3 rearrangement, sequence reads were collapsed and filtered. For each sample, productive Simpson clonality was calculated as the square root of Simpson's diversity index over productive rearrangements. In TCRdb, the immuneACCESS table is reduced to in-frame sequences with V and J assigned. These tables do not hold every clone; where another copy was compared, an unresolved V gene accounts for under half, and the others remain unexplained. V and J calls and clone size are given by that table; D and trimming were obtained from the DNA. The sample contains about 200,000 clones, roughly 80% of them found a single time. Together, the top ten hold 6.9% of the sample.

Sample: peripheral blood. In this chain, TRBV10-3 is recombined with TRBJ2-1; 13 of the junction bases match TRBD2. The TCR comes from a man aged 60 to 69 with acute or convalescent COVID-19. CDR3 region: CAISERGLAGNNEQFF. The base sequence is TGTGCCATCAGTGAGAGGGGACTAGCGGGGAACAATGAGCAGTTCTTC.